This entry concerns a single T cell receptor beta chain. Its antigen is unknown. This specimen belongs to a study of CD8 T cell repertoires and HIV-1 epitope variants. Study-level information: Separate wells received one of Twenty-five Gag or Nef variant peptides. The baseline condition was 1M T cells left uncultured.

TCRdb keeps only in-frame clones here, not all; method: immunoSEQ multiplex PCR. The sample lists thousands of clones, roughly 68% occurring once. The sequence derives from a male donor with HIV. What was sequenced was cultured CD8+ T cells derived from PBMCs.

The CDR3 nucleotides read TGTGCCAGCAGCTTAGTGGCGGGGACAACCTACGAGCAGTACTTC. This codes for CASSLVAGTTYEQYF. The V and J genes are TRBV7-9 and TRBJ2-7; the D call may be TRBD1 or TRBD2 (6 bases each). Trimming took off 1 base at V and 2 bases at J, with 12 bases between the two ends. This CDR3 region has 15 residues. CDR1 SEHNR and CDR2 FQNEAQ come from the germline V gene (reference sequence).